This TCR beta chain originates from a study of cytomegalovirus exposure and HLA in healthy donors. Trimming removed 2 bases from V and 8 bases from J, with 7 bases in between. CDR3 length: 12 amino acids. Germline V gene data show CDR1 as MGHRA and CDR2 as YSYEKL. With 60 Vbeta and 13 Jbeta primers, the PCR was carried out. Using immunoSEQ multiplex PCR, the repertoire was profiled, and TCRdb retains in-frame clones only, with some absent. The table includes some 140,000 clones, roughly 70% detected once. General study points: The CMV antigen specificity of a few CMV-associated chains was confirmed through in vitro analysis.

To note about this clone: What it binds is not known.

Input material: PBMCs. This receptor was identified in a man aged 40-50 years in good health and CMV-seronegative. The V gene is TRBV4-1, the J gene TRBJ2-1; D is perhaps TRBD1 (6 bases). In DNA, the CDR3 is TGCGCCAGCAGCCAACAGGGGTATGAGCAGTTCTTC. Translating it yields CASSQQGYEQFF.